The 8 T cell receptor beta chains below were found in one sample sequenced in a study of cytomegalovirus exposure and HLA in healthy donors. PCR was performed using 60 Vbeta and 13 Jbeta primers. Profiling relied on immunoSEQ multiplex PCR, and the TCRdb table lists in-frame clones only, not all of them. The sample lists tens of thousands of clones, around 75% occurring once. Material for sequencing was PBMCs. These receptors originate from a man aged 35 to 55 in good health and CMV-seronegative.

This clone was seen once. This chain connects TRBV5-1 to TRBJ2-1; D perhaps matches TRBD1 (6 bases). V was shortened by 1 base and J by 7 bases, with 12 bases between the two germline ends. The CDR3 runs 14 residues. The germline V gene encodes CDR1 SGHRS and CDR2 YFSETQ. CDR3 DNA: TGCGCCAGCAGCTTGAACACAGGGAATAATGAGCAGTTCTTC. Encoded protein: CASSLNTGNNEQFF.

As for this clone: Relative to the germline gene, one junction end is altered; a read error may explain this. The V gene is TRBV7-9, the J gene TRBJ2-7; 9 positions match TRBD1. The CDR3 contains 16 residues. Germline assignment: CDR1 SEHNR and CDR2 FQNEAQ (reference sequence). This CDR3 reads CSSSLSRGDRALEQYF. CDR3 nucleotide sequence: TGTTCCAGCAGCTTATCACGGGGGGACAGGGCCTTAGAGCAGTACTTC.

The rearrangement links TRBV29-1 to TRBJ1-1; possibly TRBD1 for D (5 bases). The CDR3 loop spans 13 amino acids. The V and J ends lost 5 bases and 2 bases respectively, with 12 bases between them. Germline V gene sequence: CDR1 SQVTM, CDR2 ANQGSEA. The CDR3 coding sequence is TGCAGCGTTAAACAGGTGGTAAACACTGAAGCTTTCTTT. This gives the protein CSVKQVVNTEAFF. Filled out from reference TRBV29-1 and TRBJ1-1, the complete variable domain reads SAVISQKPSRDICQRGTSLTIQCQVDSQVTMMFWYRQQPGQSLTLIATANQGSEATYESGFVIDKFPISRPNLTFSTLTVSNMSPEDSSIYLCSVKQVVNTEAFFGQGTRLTVV.

This clone was counted between two and nine times. The chain couples TRBV18 to TRBJ1-1; D may be TRBD1 (6 bases). The CDR3 runs to 13 residues. Trimming took off 6 bases at V and 11 bases at J, with 19 bases between the two ends. Per the germline V gene, CDR1 is KGHSH and CDR2 is LQKENI. DNA for the CDR3: TGTGCCAGCTCGGAGCGCACACAGGGATCGGCTTTCTTT. Its protein is CASSERTQGSAFF.

This clone was seen a single time. The chain has TRBV25-1 and TRBJ2-1, with D unclear. Trimming stripped 6 bases from V and 8 bases from J, with 8 bases between. This CDR3 comprises 11 residues. The germline V gene encodes CDR1 MGHDK and CDR2 SYGVNS. The CDR3 reads CASSDFDEQFF. The CDR3 bases are TGTGCCAGCAGCGACTTCGATGAGCAGTTCTTC.

The rearrangement links TRBV29-1 to TRBJ1-4; D ambiguous. The CDR3 runs to 13 residues. V lost 6 bases, J lost 5 bases, and 13 bases lay in between. In germline, CDR1 is SQVTM, CDR2 ANQGSEA. The CDR3 DNA reads as TGCAGCGTCAGTATCCGATCCAATGAAAAACTGTTTTTT. This codes for CSVSIRSNEKLFF.

This clone has just a few counts. The V and J genes are TRBV28 and TRBJ1-6; D unclear. The CDR3 sequence is 14 residues long. The V gene's germline CDR1 is MDHEN and CDR2 SYDVKM. V lost 6 bases and J 8 bases, leaving 14 bases between the germline ends. The CDR3 DNA follows: TGTGCCAGCAGCACGGCGGAGCAGTATTCACCCCTCCACTTT. This sequence encodes CASSTAEQYSPLHF. The full variable domain, with the rest looked up from reference TRBV28 and TRBJ1-6, is DVKVTQSSRYLVKRTGEKVFLECVQDMDHENMFWYRQDPGLGLRLIYFSYDVKMKEKGDIPEGYSVSREKKERFSLILESASTNQTSMYLCASSTAEQYSPLHFGNGTRLTVT.

This clone was detected only a few times. The chain uses TRBV28 and TRBJ1-5; TRBD1 matches 7 bases. The germline V gene encodes CDR1 MDHEN and CDR2 SYDVKM. This CDR3 is 12 amino acids long. V lost 11 bases and J lost 7; bases outside the gene matches: 8. The CDR3, as DNA: TGTGCCGGAAACAGGGGTTACCAGCCCCAGCATTTT. It yields the protein CAGNRGYQPQHF.